This T cell receptor beta chain was found in a study of blood T cells in healthy people across ages. Whole-study findings and limits: Aged donors had fewer naive CD4+ cells and lower diversity than long-lived donors. The study lacked donor CMV status, which possibly confounded expanded clonotype changes.

Total RNA was isolated from each sample in quantities of at least 6 micrograms. CDR3 length: 15 amino acids. Germline V gene lookup returns CDR1 KGHSH and CDR2 LQKENI. Trimming removed 3 bases from V and 1 base from J; junction bases left unmatched: 3. Then a second PCR, running about 6 to 12 cycles, was carried out with a sample-barcoded 5' primer and a J-beta primer mix. MiXCR, run by TCRdb on the 5' RACE reads, gives a single entry per CDR3 protein. In the table there are some 690,000 distinct CDR3 sequences, roughly 20% of which are singletons. This clonotype was seen more than once but under ten times. Its antigen is unidentified.

This TCR was recovered from a man aged 65 to 79 in good health. Sequencing used blood. The rearrangement uses TRBV18 and TRBJ2-3; 8 bases are shared with TRBD1. CDR3 amino acids: CASSPGQVGTDTQYF. CDR3 nucleotides: TGTGCCAGCTCACCGGGACAGGTGGGCACAGATACGCAGTATTTT.